Presented here are 9 T cell receptor beta chains from one specimen sequenced in a study of regulatory T cells in long-lasting Graves disease. Libraries of TCR beta came from iRepertoire HTBI primers plus Arm-PCR of CDR3 regions. TCRdb called the multiplex PCR reads again in MiXCR, with one record for every CDR3 protein. Altogether a few hundred thousand distinct CDR3 sequences are present, 23% being singletons, with the ten largest covering 25% to 35%. Time point defined: persistent/refractory GD, antithyroid drugs over 5 years with positive TRAb. Preparation of the TCR library used RNA extracted from PBMCs. This specimen was peripheral blood mononuclear cells (PBMCs), taken when the disease was refractory, from a patient treated with antithyroid drugs. These receptors all stem from a woman aged 40 to 50 with Graves disease.

This clonotype was seen a handful of times. The chain uses TRBV14 and TRBJ1-4; 7 nucleotides line up with TRBD1. The CDR3 runs to 17 residues. V was clipped by 5 bases and J by 8 bases; unmatched bases: 17. Per the germline V gene, CDR1 is SGHDN and CDR2 is FVKESK. The CDR3 reads CASSSRLISGGREKLFF. The CDR3 DNA sequence: TGTGCCAGCAGCTCCCGTTTAATCTCAGGGGGGCGGGAAAAACTGTTTTTT. Full variable domain (remainder filled in from reference TRBV14 and TRBJ1-4): EAGVTQFPSHSVIEKGQTVTLRCDPISGHDNLYWYRRVMGKEIKFLLHFVKESKQDESGMPNNRFLAERTGGTYSTLKVQPAELEDSGVYFCASSSRLISGGREKLFFGSGTQLSVL.

There are many counts of this clonotype. The chain combines TRBV10-2 with TRBJ2-5, with 9 bases fitting TRBD1. The length of the CDR3 is 14 residues. The J segment lost 3 bases and the V segment lost 3 bases, leaving 2 bases of the junction unmatched. Germline V gene data show CDR1 as WSHSY and CDR2 as SAAADI. The CDR3 reads CASSERTGEETQYF. The CDR3 coding sequence is TGCGCCAGCAGTGAAAGGACAGGGGAAGAGACCCAGTACTTC.

In this sample, this clonotype turned up many times. This sequence joins TRBV7-8 and TRBJ2-7; D unresolved. The CDR3 covers 14 residues. V was shortened by 0 bases and J by 4 bases, with 10 bases between the two germline ends. The germline V gene has CDR1 SGHVS and CDR2 FQNEAQ. The CDR3 DNA is TGTGCCAGCAGCTTAGCGGCCAGCAATTACGAGCAGTACTTC. It encodes CASSLAASNYEQYF.

The sample holds a few counts of this clonotype. This chain links TRBV19 with TRBJ1-2, with 7 bases aligning to TRBD1. CDR1 is LNHDA, CDR2 SQIVND, per germline (reference sequence). The junction had 7 bases not matched to a gene; V was cut back by 6 bases and J by 0 bases. This CDR3 is 15 amino acids long. The chain's CDR3 is CASRKTGTPNYGYTF. Here the CDR3 DNA reads TGTGCCAGTAGGAAGACAGGGACACCTAACTATGGCTACACCTTC.

This clonotype was counted at least ten times. This rearrangement joins TRBV5-1 to TRBJ1-1; D remains ambiguous. Germline loops: CDR1 SGHRS, CDR2 YFSETQ. V lost 4 bases and J 5 bases, leaving 15 bases between the germline ends. The CDR3 has 14 residues. The CDR3 protein is CASSQWSQLTEAFF. In DNA, the CDR3 is TGCGCCAGCAGCCAGTGGTCCCAGCTGACTGAAGCTTTCTTT.

This clonotype was seen many times. This chain joins TRBV28 and TRBJ2-2; no clear D. Per germline, CDR1 MDHEN and CDR2 SYDVKM. V was shortened by 6 bases and J by 3 bases, with 8 bases between the two germline ends. CDR3 length: 13 residues. The CDR3 sequence: CASSLSDTGELFF. CDR3 nucleotide sequence: TGTGCCAGCAGCCTTTCGGACACCGGGGAGCTGTTTTTT.

This clonotype was seen repeatedly, ten times or more. The V and J genes are TRBV12-3 or TRBV12-4 and TRBJ1-3; 9 nucleotides align to TRBD1. V trimming: 4 bases; J trimming: 2 bases; junction bases outside the gene matches: 6. The CDR3 is made up of 16 amino acids. In DNA form, the CDR3 reads TGTGCCAGCAGTTCATACCGGGACAGGGCTGGAAACACCATATATTTT. It specifies CASSSYRDRAGNTIYF.

Comments on this clonotype: At one boundary the junction diverges from the germline segment, which might be a read error. V is TRBV27 and J is TRBJ2-1, with D unclear. This CDR3 is built from 14 residues. Germline loops: CDR1 MNHEY, CDR2 SMNVEV (reference sequence). The CDR3 protein is CASCLLSSYNEQFF. The CDR3 region has the DNA TGTGCCAGCTGTTTATTAAGCTCCTACAATGAGCAGTTCTTC.

The CDR3 sequence is CSVASVSYEQYF. Written as DNA, the CDR3 is TGCAGCGTTGCAAGTGTCTCCTACGAGCAGTACTTC. The V gene is TRBV29-1, the J gene TRBJ2-7, with D uncertain. From germline, CDR1 is SQVTM and CDR2 ANQGSEA. V lost 4 bases and J 0 bases, leaving 7 bases between the germline ends. This CDR3 has 12 amino acids.